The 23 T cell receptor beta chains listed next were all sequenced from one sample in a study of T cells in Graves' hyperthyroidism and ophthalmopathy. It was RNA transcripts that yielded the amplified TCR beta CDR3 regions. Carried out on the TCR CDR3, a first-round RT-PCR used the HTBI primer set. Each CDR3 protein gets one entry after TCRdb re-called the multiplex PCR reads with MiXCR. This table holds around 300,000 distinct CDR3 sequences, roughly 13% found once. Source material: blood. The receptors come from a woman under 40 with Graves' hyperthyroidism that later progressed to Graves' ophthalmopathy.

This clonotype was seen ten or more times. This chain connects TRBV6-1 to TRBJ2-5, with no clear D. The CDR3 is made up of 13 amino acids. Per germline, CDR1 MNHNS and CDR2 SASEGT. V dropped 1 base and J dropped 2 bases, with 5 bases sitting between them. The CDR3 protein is CASSEGWQETQYF. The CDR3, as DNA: TGTGCCAGCAGTGAAGGATGGCAAGAGACCCAGTACTTC.

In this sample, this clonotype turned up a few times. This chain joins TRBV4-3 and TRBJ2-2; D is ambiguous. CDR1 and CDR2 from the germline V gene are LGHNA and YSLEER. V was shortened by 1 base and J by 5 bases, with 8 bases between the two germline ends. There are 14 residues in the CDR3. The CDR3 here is CASSQAPATGELFF. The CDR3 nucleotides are TGCGCCAGCAGCCAAGCCCCGGCGACCGGGGAGCTGTTTTTT.

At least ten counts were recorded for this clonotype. CDR3 sequence: CASSTLRPNLLASGELFF. The CDR3 DNA is TGTGCCAGCAGCACACTGCGACCGAATTTATTGGCCTCCGGGGAGCTGTTTTTT. The chain links TRBV11-2 to TRBJ2-2, with D hard to call. Trimming took off 5 bases at V and 6 bases at J, with 25 bases between the two ends. Germline assignment: CDR1 SGHAT and CDR2 FQNNGV. The CDR3 has 18 amino acids.

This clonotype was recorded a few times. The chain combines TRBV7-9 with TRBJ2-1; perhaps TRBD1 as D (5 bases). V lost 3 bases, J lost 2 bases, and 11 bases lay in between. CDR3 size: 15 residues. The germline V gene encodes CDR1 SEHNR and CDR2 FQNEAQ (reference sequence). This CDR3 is CASSLSRVPYNEQFF. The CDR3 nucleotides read TGTGCCAGCAGCTTGTCCAGGGTACCCTACAATGAGCAGTTCTTC.

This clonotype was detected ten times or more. The CDR3 spells CAWSVEYTYEQYF. The CDR3 nucleotides read TGTGCCTGGAGTGTAGAGTATACCTACGAGCAGTACTTC. The rearrangement links TRBV30 to TRBJ2-7; D is undetermined. The V end lost 0 bases, the J end lost 2 bases, and 8 bases lay between the germline ends. CDR1 and CDR2 (germline): GTSNPN, SVGIG (reference sequence). The CDR3 spans 13 residues. The variable domain in full, completed from reference TRBV30 and TRBJ2-7, reads SQTIHQWPATLVQPVGSPLSLECTVEGTSNPNLYWYRQAAGRGLQLLFYSVGIGQISSEVPQNLSASRPQDRQFILSSKKLLLSDSGFYLCAWSVEYTYEQYFGPGTRLTVT.

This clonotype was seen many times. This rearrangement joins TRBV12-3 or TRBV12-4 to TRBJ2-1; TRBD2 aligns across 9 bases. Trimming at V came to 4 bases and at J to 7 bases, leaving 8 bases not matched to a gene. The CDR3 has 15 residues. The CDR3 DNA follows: TGTGCCAGCAGTTACCTAGCGGGACGGGGAAATGAGCAGTTCTTC. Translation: CASSYLAGRGNEQFF.

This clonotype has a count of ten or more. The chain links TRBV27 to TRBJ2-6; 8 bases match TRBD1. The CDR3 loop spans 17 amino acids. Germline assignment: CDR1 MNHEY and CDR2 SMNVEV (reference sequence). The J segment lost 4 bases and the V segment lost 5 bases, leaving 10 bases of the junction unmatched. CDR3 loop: CASSPQGALGGANVLTF. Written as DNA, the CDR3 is TGTGCCAGCAGTCCGCAGGGGGCGCTTGGGGGGGCCAACGTCCTGACTTTC.

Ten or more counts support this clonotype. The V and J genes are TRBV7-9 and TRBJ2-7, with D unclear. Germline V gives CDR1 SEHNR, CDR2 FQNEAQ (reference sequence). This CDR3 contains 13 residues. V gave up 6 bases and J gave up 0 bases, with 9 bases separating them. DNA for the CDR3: TGTGCCAGCAGTGACAAGTACTCCTACGAGCAGTACTTC. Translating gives CASSDKYSYEQYF.

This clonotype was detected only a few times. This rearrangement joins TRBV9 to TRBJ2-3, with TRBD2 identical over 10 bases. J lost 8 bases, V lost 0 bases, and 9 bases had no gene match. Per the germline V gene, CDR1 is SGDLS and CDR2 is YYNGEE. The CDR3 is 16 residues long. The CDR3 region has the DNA TGTGCCAGCAGCGTAGAACGACTAGCGGGTAGCGGTACGCAGTATTTT. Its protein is CASSVERLAGSGTQYF.

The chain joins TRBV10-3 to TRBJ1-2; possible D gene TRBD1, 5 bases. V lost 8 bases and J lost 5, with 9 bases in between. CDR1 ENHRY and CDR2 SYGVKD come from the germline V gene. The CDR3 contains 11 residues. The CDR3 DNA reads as TGTGCCATCGGGGACGGGTATGGCTACACCTTC. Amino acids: CAIGDGYGYTF.

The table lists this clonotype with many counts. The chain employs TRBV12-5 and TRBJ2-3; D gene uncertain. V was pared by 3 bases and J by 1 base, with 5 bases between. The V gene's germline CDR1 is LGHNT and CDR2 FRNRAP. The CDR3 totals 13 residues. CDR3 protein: CASGLIGTDTQYF. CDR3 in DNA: TGTGCTAGTGGTTTAATCGGCACAGATACGCAGTATTTT.

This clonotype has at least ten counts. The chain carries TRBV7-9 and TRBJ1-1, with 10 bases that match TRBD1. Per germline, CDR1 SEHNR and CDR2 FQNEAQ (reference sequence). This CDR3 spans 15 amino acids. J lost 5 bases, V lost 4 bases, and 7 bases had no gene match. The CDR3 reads CASSYPDRGRTEAFF. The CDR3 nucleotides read TGTGCCAGCAGCTACCCTGACAGGGGGCGGACTGAAGCTTTCTTT.

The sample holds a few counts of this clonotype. This chain's CDR3 is CASSQPVGGVPYEQYF. CDR3 bases: TGCGCCAGCAGCCAACCAGTGGGAGGGGTCCCCTACGAGCAGTACTTC. The chain employs TRBV4-1 and TRBJ2-7, with 7 bases lining up with TRBD2. Germline V gene sequence: CDR1 MGHRA, CDR2 YSYEKL. The CDR3 runs 16 residues. Trimming removed 2 bases from V and 2 bases from J; junction bases left unmatched: 9.

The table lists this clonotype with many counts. CDR3 amino acids: CASSLAGVPNNEQFF. CDR3 coding DNA: TGTGCCAGCAGTTTAGCGGGAGTCCCTAACAATGAGCAGTTCTTC. The rearrangement uses TRBV27 and TRBJ2-1, with TRBD2 matching 7 bases. This CDR3 has 15 residues. Germline V lookup: CDR1 MNHEY, CDR2 SMNVEV (reference sequence). V was clipped by 2 bases and J by 5 bases; unmatched bases: 6.

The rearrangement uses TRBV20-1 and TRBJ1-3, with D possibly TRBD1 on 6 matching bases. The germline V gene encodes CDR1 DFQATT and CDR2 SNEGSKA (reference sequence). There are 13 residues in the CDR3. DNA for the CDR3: TGCAGCCGCGCCCGGGGGACAGGAAACACCATATATTTT. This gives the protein CSRARGTGNTIYF.

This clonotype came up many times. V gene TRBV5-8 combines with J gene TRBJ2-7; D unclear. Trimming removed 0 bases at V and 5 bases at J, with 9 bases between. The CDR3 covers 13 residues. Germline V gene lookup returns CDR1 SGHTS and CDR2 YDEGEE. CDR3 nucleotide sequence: TGTGCCAGCAGCTTGGTAGGGTACGACGAGCAGTACTTC. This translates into CASSLVGYDEQYF.

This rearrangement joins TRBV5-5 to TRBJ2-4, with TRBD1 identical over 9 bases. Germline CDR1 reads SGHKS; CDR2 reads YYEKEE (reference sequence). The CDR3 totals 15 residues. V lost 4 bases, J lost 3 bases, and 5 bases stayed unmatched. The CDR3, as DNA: TGTGCCAGCAGCACCCGGACAGGGGTCAAAAACATTCAGTACTTC. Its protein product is CASSTRTGVKNIQYF.

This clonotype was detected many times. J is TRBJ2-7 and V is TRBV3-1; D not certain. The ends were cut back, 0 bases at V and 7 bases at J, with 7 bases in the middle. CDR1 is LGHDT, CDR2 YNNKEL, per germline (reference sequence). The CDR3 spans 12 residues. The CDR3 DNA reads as TGTGCCAGCAGCCAAGATTATGGAGAGCAGTACTTC. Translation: CASSQDYGEQYF.

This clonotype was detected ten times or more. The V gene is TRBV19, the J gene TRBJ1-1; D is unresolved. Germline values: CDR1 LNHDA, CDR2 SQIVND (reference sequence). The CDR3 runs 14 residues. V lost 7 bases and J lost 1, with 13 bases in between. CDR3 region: CASIPHHRNTEAFF. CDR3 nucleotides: TGTGCCAGTATTCCGCACCACAGGAACACTGAAGCTTTCTTT.

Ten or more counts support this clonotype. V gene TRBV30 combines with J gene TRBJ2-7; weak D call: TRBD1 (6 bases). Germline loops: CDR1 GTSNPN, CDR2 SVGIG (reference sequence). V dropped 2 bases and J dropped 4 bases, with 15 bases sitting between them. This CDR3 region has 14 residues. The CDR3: CAWSSPGTLYEQYF. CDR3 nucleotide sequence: TGTGCCTGGAGTAGTCCCGGGACATTGTACGAGCAGTACTTC.

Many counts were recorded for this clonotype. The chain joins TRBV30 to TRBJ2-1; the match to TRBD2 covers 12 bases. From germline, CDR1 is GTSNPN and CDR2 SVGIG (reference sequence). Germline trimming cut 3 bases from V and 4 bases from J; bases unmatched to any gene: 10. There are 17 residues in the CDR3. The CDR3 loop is CAWSASRTSGTYNEQFF. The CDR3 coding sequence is TGTGCCTGGAGCGCCTCGAGGACTAGCGGGACTTACAATGAGCAGTTCTTC. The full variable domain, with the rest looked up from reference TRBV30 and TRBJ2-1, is SQTIHQWPATLVQPVGSPLSLECTVEGTSNPNLYWYRQAAGRGLQLLFYSVGIGQISSEVPQNLSASRPQDRQFILSSKKLLLSDSGFYLCAWSASRTSGTYNEQFFGPGTRLTVL.

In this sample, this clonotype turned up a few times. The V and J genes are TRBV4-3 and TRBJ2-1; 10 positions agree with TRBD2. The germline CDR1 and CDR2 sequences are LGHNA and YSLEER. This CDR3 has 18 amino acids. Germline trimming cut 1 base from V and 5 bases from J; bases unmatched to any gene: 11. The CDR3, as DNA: TGCGCCAGCAGCCAAGGTGATATCAGACTAGCGGGCCACAATGAGCAGTTCTTC. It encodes CASSQGDIRLAGHNEQFF.

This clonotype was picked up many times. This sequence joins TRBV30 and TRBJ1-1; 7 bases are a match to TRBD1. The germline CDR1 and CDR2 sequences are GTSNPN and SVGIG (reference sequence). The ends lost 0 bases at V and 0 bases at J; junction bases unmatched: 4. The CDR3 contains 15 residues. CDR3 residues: CAWSVLGQVNTEAFF. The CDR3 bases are TGTGCCTGGAGTGTACTAGGACAGGTGAACACTGAAGCTTTCTTT.